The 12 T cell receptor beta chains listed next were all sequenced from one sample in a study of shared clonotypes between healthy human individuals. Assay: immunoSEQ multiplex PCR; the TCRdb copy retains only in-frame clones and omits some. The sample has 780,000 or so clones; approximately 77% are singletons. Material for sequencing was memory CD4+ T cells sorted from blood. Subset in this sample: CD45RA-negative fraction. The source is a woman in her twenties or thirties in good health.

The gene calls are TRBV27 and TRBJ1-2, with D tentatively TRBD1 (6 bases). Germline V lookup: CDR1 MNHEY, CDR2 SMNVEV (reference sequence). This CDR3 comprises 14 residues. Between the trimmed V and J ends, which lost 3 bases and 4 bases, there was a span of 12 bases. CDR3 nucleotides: TGTGCCAGCAGTTTCGGCCAGGGGAGCTATGGCTACACCTTC. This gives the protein CASSFGQGSYGYTF.

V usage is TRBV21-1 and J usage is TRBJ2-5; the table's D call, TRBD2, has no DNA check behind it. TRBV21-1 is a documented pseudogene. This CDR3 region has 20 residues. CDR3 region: CASSKAVGSGWYQLWETQYF. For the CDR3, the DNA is TGTGCCAGCAGCAAAGCCGTAGGTAGCGGGTGGTATCAACTGTGGGAGACCCAGTACTTC.

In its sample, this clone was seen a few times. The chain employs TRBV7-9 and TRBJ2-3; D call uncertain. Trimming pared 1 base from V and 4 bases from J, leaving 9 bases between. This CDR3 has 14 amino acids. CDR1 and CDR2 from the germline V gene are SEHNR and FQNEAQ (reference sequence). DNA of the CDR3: TGTGCCAGCAGCTTAGATCTAGATCCAGATACGCAGTATTTT. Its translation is CASSLDLDPDTQYF.

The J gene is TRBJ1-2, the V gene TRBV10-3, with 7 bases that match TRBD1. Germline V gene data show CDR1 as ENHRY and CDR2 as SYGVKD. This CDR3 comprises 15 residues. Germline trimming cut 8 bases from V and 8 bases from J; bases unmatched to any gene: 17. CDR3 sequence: CAIRPARTGPAGYTF. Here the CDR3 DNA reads TGTGCCATCCGTCCTGCTCGGACAGGCCCAGCCGGCTACACCTTC.

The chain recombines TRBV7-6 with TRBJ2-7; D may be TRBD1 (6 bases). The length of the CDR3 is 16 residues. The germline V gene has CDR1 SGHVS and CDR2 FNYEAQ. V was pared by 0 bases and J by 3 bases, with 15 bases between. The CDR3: CASSLAVGRGLYEQYF. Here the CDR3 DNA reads TGTGCCAGCAGCTTAGCGGTAGGCAGGGGTCTCTACGAGCAGTACTTC.

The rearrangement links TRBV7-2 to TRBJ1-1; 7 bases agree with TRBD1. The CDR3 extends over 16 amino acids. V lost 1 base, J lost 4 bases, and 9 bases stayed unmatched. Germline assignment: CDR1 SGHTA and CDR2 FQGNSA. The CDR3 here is CASSLGVTGATTEAFF. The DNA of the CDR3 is TGTGCCAGCAGCTTAGGAGTAACAGGGGCTACCACTGAAGCTTTCTTT.

This CDR3 reads CASSIQGTMRQFF. CDR3 coding DNA: TGTGCCAGTAGTATACAGGGTACAATGAGGCAGTTCTTC. The rearrangement uses TRBV19 and TRBJ2-1; D possibly corresponds to TRBD1 (5 bases). The germline CDR1 and CDR2 sequences are LNHDA and SQIVND (reference sequence). The V end was cut by 2 bases, the J end by 12 bases, with 14 bases between. The CDR3 is 13 residues long.

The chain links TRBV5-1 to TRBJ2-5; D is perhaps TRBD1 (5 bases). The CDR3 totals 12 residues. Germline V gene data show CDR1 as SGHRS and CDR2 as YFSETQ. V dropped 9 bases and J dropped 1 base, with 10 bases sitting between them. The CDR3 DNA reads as TGCGCCACCGTAGGGGTCCAAGAGACCCAGTACTTC. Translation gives CATVGVQETQYF.

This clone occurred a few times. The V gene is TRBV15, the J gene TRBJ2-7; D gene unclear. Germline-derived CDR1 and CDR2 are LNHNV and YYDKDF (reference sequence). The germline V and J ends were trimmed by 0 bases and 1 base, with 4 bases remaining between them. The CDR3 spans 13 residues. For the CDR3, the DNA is TGTGCCACCAGCAGAGAAGAGTCCTACGAGCAGTACTTC. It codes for CATSREESYEQYF.

The CDR3 DNA follows: TGTGCCAGCAGCTTTAGACAGAGAAACTATGGCTACACCTTC. Amino acids: CASSFRQRNYGYTF. This chain connects TRBV7-2 to TRBJ1-2, with a weak D call TRBD1 (5 bases). The V gene lost 3 bases and the J gene lost 2 bases, with 10 bases spanning the gap. The CDR3 is 14 amino acids. The germline gives CDR1 SGHTA, CDR2 FQGNSA.

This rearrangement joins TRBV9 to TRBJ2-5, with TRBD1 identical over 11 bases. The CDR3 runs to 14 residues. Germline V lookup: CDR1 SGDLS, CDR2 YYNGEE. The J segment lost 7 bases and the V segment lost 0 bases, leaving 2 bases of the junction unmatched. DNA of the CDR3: TGTGCCAGCAGCGTAGCCGGGACAGGGGGGACCCAGTACTTC. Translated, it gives CASSVAGTGGTQYF.

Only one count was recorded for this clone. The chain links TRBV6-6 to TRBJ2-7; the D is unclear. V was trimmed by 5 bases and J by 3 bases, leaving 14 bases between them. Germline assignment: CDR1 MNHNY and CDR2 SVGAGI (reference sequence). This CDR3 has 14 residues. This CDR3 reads CASSRNDKHYEQYF. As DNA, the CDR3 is TGTGCCAGCAGTCGAAACGACAAGCACTACGAGCAGTACTTC.